This entry features one T cell receptor beta chain sequence. Other DNA sequences in the same sample also yield this CDR3. The data derive from a study of blood T cell repertoires in COVID-19. Using immunoSEQ multiplex PCR, the repertoire was profiled, and TCRdb retains in-frame clones only, with some absent. The profile covers about 210,000 clones, with 80% to 90% appearing a single time and approximately 8.7% taken by the ten largest. The V gene's germline CDR1 is SEHNR and CDR2 FQNEAQ (reference sequence). Trimming cost V 4 bases and J 3 bases; bases outside gene matches: 4. The CDR3 is 16 amino acids.

This receptor was obtained from a man aged 35 to 55 who had recovered from COVID-19. The sample was PBMCs or T cells enriched from blood (not recorded which). V is TRBV7-9 and J is TRBJ1-6, with TRBD1 identical over 9 bases. CDR3 DNA: TGTGCCAGCAGCTCGGGACAGGGTTTCTATAATTCACCCCTCCACTTT. Translated: CASSSGQGFYNSPLHF.